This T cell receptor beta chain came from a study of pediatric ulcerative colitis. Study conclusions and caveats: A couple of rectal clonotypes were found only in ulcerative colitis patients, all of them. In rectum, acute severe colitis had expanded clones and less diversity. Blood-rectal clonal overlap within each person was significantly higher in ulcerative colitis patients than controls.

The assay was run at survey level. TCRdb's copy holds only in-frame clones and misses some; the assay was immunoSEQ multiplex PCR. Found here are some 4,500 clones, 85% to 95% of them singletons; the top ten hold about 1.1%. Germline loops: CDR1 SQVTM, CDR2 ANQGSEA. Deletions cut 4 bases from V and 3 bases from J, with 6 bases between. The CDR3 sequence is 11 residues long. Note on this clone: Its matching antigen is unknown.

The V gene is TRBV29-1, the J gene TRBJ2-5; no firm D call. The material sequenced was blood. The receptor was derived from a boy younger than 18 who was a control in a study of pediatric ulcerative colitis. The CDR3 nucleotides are TGCAGCGTTGGGTTTGAAGAGACCCAGTACTTC. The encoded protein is CSVGFEETQYF.